The 7 T cell receptor beta chains reported below all come from one sample, sequenced in a study of control samples from healthy donors and cancer patients. This table comes from immunoSEQ multiplex PCR, and its TCRdb copy is limited to in-frame clones, with some not included. The table lists 78,000 or so clones, approximately 84% of them singletons. Sequenced: blood. The origin of the receptors is a woman aged 45 to 65 in good health.

The rearrangement uses TRBV27 and TRBJ2-6; D is unclear. The V end was cut by 4 bases, the J end by 0 bases, with 4 bases between. The V gene's germline CDR1 is MNHEY and CDR2 SMNVEV (reference sequence). The CDR3 has 14 amino acids. CDR3 nucleotide sequence: TGTGCCAGCAGTTCGAACTCTGGGGCCAACGTCCTGACTTTC. Translating gives CASSSNSGANVLTF.

The chain employs TRBV7-8 and TRBJ1-5; the match to TRBD1 covers 9 bases. This CDR3 spans 17 amino acids. CDR1 is SGHVS and CDR2 is FQNEAQ in the germline V gene. V lost 1 base, J lost 5 bases, and 9 bases stayed unmatched. CDR3 sequence: CASSLERGQGVYQPQHF. Here the CDR3 DNA reads TGTGCCAGCAGCTTAGAACGGGGACAGGGTGTCTATCAGCCCCAGCATTTT. The whole variable domain, remainder taken from reference TRBV7-8 and TRBJ1-5, is GAGVSQSPRYKVAKRGQDVALRCDPISGHVSLFWYQQALGQGPEFLTYFQNEAQLDKSGLPSDRFFAERPEGSVSTLKIQRTQQEDSAVYLCASSLERGQGVYQPQHFGDGTRLSIL.

J is TRBJ2-6 and V is TRBV27; tentatively, D is TRBD1 (6 bases). CDR1 MNHEY and CDR2 SMNVEV come from the germline V gene (reference sequence). The ends were cut back, 4 bases at V and 0 bases at J, with 13 bases in the middle. This CDR3 region has 17 residues. CDR3 nucleotide sequence: TGTGCCAGCAGTTCACAGGGTACAGTCTCTGGGGCCAACGTCCTGACTTTC. Translated: CASSSQGTVSGANVLTF.

V gene TRBV12-3 or TRBV12-4 combines with J gene TRBJ2-3; the D is unclear. V gave up 3 bases and J gave up 7 bases, with 8 bases separating them. This CDR3 has 12 residues. The CDR3 sequence: CASSFIGHTQYF. DNA for the CDR3: TGTGCCAGCAGTTTCATCGGTCATACGCAGTATTTT.

V gene TRBV12-3 or TRBV12-4 combines with J gene TRBJ1-5; D possibly corresponds to TRBD1 (5 bases). The CDR3 contains 13 residues. Trimming took off 5 bases at V and 7 bases at J, with 12 bases between the two ends. In nucleotides, the CDR3 is TGTGCCAGCAGTCGGGACTCACCCCAGCCCCAGCATTTT. This gives the protein CASSRDSPQPQHF.

J is TRBJ1-5 and V is TRBV14; D uncertain. The CDR3 spans 16 residues. Per the germline V gene, CDR1 is SGHDN and CDR2 is FVKESK. Trimming shortened V by 1 base and J by 0 bases, and 10 bases separated the two germline ends. The CDR3 nucleotides read TGTGCCAGCAGCCAAGGAGAGGGCTATAGCAATCAGCCCCAGCATTTT. Residues: CASSQGEGYSNQPQHF.

The V call is TRBV5-1, the J call TRBJ2-1; no clear D. This CDR3 contains 14 residues. Per germline, CDR1 SGHRS and CDR2 YFSETQ. V dropped 4 bases and J dropped 7 bases, with 15 bases sitting between them. The CDR3 spells CASSLGLPGNEQFF. The CDR3 DNA is TGCGCCAGCAGCCTCGGTCTCCCAGGAAATGAGCAGTTCTTC.